Sequencing of this T cell receptor beta chain was carried out in a study of PD-1 blockade in classical Hodgkin lymphoma. V lost 4 bases and J lost 4, with 19 bases in between. The CDR3 extends over 16 amino acids. CDR1 is SNHLY and CDR2 is FYNNEI in the germline V gene. Using immunoSEQ multiplex PCR, the repertoire was profiled, and TCRdb retains in-frame clones only, with some absent. The sample contains roughly 28,000 clones, roughly 71% of which appear only once. After autologous stem cell transplantation all patients relapsed, and prior brentuximab vedotin exposure differed between cohorts. A few counts support this clone. Other DNA sequences in the sample encode the same CDR3.

The sample here was peripheral blood mononuclear cells (PBMCs), taken before the second cycle of nivolumab. V is TRBV2 and J is TRBJ1-2; D gene unclear. This clonotype originated in a human donor with classical Hodgkin lymphoma. DNA for the CDR3: TGTGCCAGCAGTGGGGAGATTTTCGAGAGGACCTATGGCTACACCTTC. Its translation is CASSGEIFERTYGYTF. Variable domain in full (rest from reference TRBV2 and TRBJ1-2): EPEVTQTPSHQVTQMGQEVILRCVPISNHLYFYWYRQILGQKVEFLVSFYNNEISEKSEIFDDQFSVERPDGSNFTLKIRSTKLEDSAMYFCASSGEIFERTYGYTFGSGTRLTVV.